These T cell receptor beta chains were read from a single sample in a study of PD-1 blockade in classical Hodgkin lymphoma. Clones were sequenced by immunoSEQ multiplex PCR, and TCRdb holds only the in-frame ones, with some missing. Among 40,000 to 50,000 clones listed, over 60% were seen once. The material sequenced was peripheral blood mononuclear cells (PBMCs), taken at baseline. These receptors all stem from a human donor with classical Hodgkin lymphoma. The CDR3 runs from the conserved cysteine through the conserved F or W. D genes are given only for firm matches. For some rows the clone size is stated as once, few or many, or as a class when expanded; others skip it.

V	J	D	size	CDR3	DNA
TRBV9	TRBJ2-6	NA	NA	CASSVRAGVDGANVLTF	TGTGCCAGCAGCGTAAGGGCAGGGGTAGATGGGGCCAACGTCCTGACTTTC
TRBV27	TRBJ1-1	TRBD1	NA	CASSARQGTNTEAFF	TGTGCCAGCAGTGCCCGACAGGGTACGAACACTGAAGCTTTCTTT
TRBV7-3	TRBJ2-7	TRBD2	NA	CASISSGRRNEQYF	TGTGCCAGCATCTCTAGCGGGAGGAGGAACGAGCAGTACTTC
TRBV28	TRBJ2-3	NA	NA	CASSLEGFVEYF	TGTGCCAGCAGTTTAGAGGGTTTCGTGGAGTATTTT
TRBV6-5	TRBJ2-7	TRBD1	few	CASSYSTQGAYEQYF	TGTGCCAGCAGTTACTCGACTCAGGGGGCTTACGAGCAGTACTTC
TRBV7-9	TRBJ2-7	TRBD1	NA	CASSFPTGSYEQYF	TGTGCCAGCAGCTTTCCGACAGGGTCCTACGAGCAGTACTTC
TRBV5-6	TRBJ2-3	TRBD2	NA	CASSLDISGAMHTQYF	TGTGCCAGCAGCTTGGATATTAGCGGGGCCATGCATACGCAGTATTTT
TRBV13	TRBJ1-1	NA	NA	CASSPRRGRNEAFF	TGTGCCAGCAGCCCCCGGCGAGGCCGCAATGAAGCTTTCTTT
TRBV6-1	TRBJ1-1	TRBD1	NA	CASSLSRGIGTEAFF	TGTGCCAGCAGCCTGTCCAGGGGGATTGGAACTGAAGCTTTCTTT
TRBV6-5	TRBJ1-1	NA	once	CASSYSSGDAFF	TGTGCCAGCAGTTACTCATCGGGAGACGCTTTCTTT
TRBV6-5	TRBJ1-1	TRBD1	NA	CASSYSTGGGTEAFF	TGTGCCAGCAGTTACTCGACAGGGGGGGGGACTGAAGCTTTCTTT
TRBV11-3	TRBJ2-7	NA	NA	CASSLAAGAYEQYF	TGTGCCAGCAGCTTAGCGGCGGGTGCCTACGAGCAGTACTTC
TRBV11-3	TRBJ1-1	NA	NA	CASSSGRGAVGEAFF	TGTGCCAGCAGCTCAGGCCGAGGCGCTGTAGGTGAAGCTTTCTTT
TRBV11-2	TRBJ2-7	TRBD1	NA	CASSPTPGTGYEQYF	TGTGCCAGCAGCCCCACCCCCGGGACAGGCTACGAGCAGTACTTC
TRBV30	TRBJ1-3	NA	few	CAWTGWAGGNTIYF	TGTGCCTGGACCGGATGGGCAGGGGGAAACACCATATATTTT
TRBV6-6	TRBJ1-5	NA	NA	CASSPTPTGNQPQHF	TGTGCCAGCAGTCCGACCCCCACAGGGAATCAGCCCCAGCATTTT
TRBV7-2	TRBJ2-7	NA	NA	CASSLGRRGTGYAYEQYF	TGTGCCAGCAGCTTAGGAAGGAGGGGGACGGGGTACGCGTACGAGCAGTACTTC
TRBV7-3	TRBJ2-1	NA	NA	CASSLTTNSREQFF	TGTGCCAGCAGCTTAACTACGAACAGTCGGGAGCAGTTCTTC
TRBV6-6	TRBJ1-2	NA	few	CASSYLQDGYTF	TGTGCCAGCAGTTACTTACAGGATGGCTACACCTTC
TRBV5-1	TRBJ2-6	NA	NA	CASSLWDSGANVLTF	TGCGCCAGCAGCTTGTGGGATTCTGGGGCCAACGTCCTGACTTTC
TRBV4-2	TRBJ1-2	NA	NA	CASSQRGTPSGYTF	TGTGCCAGCAGCCAACGGGGGACCCCATCCGGCTACACCTTC
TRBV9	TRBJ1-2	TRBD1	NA	CASSVAGQGGGYTF	TGTGCCAGCAGCGTAGCTGGACAGGGAGGTGGCTACACCTTC
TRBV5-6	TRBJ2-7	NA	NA	CASSFTGVYEQYF	TGTGCCAGCAGCTTCACGGGAGTATACGAGCAGTACTTC
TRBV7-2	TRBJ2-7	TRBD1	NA	CASSIRDRGFYEQYF	TGTGCCAGCAGCATCCGGGACAGGGGGTTCTACGAGCAGTACTTC
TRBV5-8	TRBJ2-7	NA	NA	CASRPGSSGFEQYF	TGTGCCAGCAGGCCGGGGTCCTCAGGGTTCGAGCAGTACTTC
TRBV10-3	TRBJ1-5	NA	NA	CAISESNGRISNQPQHF	TGTGCCATCAGTGAGTCGAACGGACGGATTAGCAATCAGCCCCAGCATTTT
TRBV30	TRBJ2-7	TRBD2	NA	CAWSVLGGRAGYEQYF	TGTGCCTGGAGTGTACTGGGCGGGAGGGCTGGATACGAGCAGTACTTC
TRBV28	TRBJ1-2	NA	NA	CASSDSLGGRNYGYTF	TGTGCCAGCAGTGACAGTTTGGGGGGCCGCAACTATGGCTACACCTTC